This TCR beta chain was retrieved from a study of cytomegalovirus exposure and HLA in healthy donors. Notes on the study in general: Presence/absence analyses assumed roughly uniform sequencing depth across donors, which may not hold. For most TCR beta V segments, an earlier analysis put the productive rate at about 87% or about 30% of the time. A later analysis linked a missense variant in DCLRE1C to the trimming of TCR beta V and J genes. Accurate prediction of most subjects' HLA-A and HLA-B alleles from TCR beta sequences was reported.

Germline-derived CDR1 and CDR2 are SGHAT and FQNNGV. The CDR3 is 15 amino acids. The V and J ends lost 0 bases and 1 base respectively, with 7 bases between them. 13 Jbeta primers and 60 Vbeta primers were used for the PCR. Sequenced by immunoSEQ multiplex PCR; TCRdb stores in-frame clones only, minus some. This table has roughly 150,000 clones, roughly 76% appearing once. This clone was observed a single time. The antigen is unknown. This sequence originates from a male donor in good health and CMV-seronegative. The sequencing sample was made of PBMCs. V is TRBV11-2 and J is TRBJ1-5; D not resolved. CDR3 loop: CASSLDGRSNQPQHF. The CDR3 DNA is TGTGCCAGCAGCTTAGACGGCAGGAGCAATCAGCCCCAGCATTTT.